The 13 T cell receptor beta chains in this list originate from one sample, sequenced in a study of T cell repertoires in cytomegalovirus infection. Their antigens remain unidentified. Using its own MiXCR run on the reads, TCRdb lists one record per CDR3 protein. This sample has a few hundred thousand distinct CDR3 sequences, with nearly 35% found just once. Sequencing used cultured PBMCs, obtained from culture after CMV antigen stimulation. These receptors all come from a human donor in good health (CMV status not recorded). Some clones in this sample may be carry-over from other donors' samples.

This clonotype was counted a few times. The CDR3 DNA follows: TGTGCCAGCAGCTTGATCGGACAGGGGGCGAACACCGGGGAGCTGTTTTTT. Translated, it gives CASSLIGQGANTGELFF. This sequence joins TRBV7-2 and TRBJ2-2; 10 positions agree with TRBD1. There are 17 residues in the CDR3. Germline CDR1 is SGHTA and CDR2 is FQGNSA. Trimming removed 3 bases from V and 0 bases from J; junction bases left unmatched: 4.

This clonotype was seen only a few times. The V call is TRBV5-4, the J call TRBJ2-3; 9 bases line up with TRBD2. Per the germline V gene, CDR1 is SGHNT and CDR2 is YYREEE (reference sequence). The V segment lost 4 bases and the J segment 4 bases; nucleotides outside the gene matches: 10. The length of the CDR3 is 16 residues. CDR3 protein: CASSRGLASLADTQYF. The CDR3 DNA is TGTGCCAGCAGCCGCGGACTAGCGAGCTTAGCAGATACGCAGTATTTT.

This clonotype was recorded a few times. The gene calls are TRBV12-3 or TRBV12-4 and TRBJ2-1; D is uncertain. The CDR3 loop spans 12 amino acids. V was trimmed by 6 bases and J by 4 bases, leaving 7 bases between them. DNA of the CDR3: TGTGCCAGCAGCCCCGAATACAATGAGCAGTTCTTC. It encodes CASSPEYNEQFF.

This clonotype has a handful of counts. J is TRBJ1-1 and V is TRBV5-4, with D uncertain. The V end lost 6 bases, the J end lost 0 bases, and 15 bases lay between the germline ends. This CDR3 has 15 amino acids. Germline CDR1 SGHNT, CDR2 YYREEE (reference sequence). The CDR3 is CASKSTISMNTEAFF. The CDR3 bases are TGTGCCAGCAAATCTACGATATCGATGAACACTGAAGCTTTCTTT.

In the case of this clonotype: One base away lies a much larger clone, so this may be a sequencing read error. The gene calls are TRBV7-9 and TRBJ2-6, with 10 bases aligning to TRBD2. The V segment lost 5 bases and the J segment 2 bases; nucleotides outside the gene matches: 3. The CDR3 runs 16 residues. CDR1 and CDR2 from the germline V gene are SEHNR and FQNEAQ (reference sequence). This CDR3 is CASSRTSGAGANVLTF. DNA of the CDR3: TGTGCCAGCAGCCGGACTAGCGGAGCTGGGGCCAACGTCCTGACTTTC. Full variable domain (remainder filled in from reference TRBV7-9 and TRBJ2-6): DTGVSQNPRHKITKRGQNVTFRCDPISEHNRLYWYRQTLGQGPEFLTYFQNEAQLEKSRLLSDRFSAERPKGSFSTLEIQRTEQGDSAMYLCASSRTSGAGANVLTFGAGSRLTVL.

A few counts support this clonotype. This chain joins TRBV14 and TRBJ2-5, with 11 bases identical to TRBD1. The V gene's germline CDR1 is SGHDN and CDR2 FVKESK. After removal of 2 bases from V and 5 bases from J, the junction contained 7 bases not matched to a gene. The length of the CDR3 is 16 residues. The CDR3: CASSQPDRGRLETQYF. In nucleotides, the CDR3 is TGTGCCAGCAGCCAACCGGACAGGGGGCGTTTGGAGACCCAGTACTTC.

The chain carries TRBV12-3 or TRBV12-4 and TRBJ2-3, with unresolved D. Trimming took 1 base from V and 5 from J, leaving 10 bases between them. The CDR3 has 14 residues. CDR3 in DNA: TGTGCCAGCAGTTTAGGGGTCTCGGTAGATACGCAGTATTTT. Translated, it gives CASSLGVSVDTQYF.

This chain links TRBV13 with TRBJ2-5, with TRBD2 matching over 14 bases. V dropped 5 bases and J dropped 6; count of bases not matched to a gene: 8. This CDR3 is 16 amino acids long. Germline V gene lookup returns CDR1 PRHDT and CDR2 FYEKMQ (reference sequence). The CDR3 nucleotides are TGTGCCAGCAGCCCCGGGGGACTAGCGGGAGAAAAGACCCAGTACTTC. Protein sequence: CASSPGGLAGEKTQYF.

The CDR3 spells CASSPYIGRNTEAFF. The CDR3 DNA reads TGTGCCAGCAGCCCATATATCGGGCGAAACACTGAAGCTTTCTTT. The V call is TRBV27, the J call TRBJ1-1; D unclear. The CDR3 consists of 15 residues. V lost 6 bases and J 2 bases, leaving 16 bases between the germline ends. The germline gives CDR1 MNHEY, CDR2 SMNVEV (reference sequence).

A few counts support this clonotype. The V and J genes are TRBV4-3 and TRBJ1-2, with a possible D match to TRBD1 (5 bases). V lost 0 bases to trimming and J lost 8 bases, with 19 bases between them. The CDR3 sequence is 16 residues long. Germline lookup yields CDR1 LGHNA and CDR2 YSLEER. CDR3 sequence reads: CASSQDARGGWLGYTF. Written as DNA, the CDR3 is TGCGCCAGCAGCCAAGATGCCCGGGGGGGGTGGCTCGGCTACACCTTC.

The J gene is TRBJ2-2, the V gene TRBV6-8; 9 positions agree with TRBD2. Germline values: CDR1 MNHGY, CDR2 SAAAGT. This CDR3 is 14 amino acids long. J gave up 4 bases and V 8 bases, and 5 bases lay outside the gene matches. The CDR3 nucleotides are TGTGCCAGCGGCAGCGGGAGGACCACCGGGGAGCTGTTTTTT. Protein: CASGSGRTTGELFF.

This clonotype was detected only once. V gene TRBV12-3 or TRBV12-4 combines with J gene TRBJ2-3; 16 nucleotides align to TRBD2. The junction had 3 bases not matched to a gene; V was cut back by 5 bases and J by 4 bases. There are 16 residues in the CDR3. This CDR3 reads CASSGTSGRVSDTQYF. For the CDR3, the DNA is TGTGCCAGCAGTGGGACTAGCGGGAGGGTCTCAGATACGCAGTATTTT.

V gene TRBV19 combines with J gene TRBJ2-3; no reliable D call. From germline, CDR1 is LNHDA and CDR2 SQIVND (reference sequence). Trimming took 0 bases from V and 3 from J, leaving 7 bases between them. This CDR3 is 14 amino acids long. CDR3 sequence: CASSIEGRTDTQYF. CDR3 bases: TGTGCCAGTAGTATAGAAGGGCGGACAGATACGCAGTATTTT.